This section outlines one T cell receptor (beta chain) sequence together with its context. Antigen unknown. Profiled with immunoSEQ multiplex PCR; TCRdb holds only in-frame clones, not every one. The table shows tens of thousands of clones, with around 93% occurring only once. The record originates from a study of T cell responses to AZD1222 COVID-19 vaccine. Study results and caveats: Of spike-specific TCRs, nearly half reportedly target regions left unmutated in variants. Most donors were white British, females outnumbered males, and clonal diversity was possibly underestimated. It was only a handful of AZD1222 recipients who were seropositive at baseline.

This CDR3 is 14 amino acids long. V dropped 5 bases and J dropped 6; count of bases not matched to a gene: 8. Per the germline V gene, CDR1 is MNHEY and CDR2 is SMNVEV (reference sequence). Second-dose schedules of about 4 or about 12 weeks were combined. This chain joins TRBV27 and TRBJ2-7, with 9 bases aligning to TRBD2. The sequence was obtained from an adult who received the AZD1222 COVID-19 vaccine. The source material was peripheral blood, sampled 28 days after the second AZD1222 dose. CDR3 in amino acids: CASSLASGTGEQYF. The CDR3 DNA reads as TGTGCCAGCAGTCTGGCTAGCGGGACGGGCGAGCAGTACTTC.